These T cell receptor beta chains were read from a single sample in a study of cytomegalovirus exposure and HLA in healthy donors. Clones were sequenced by immunoSEQ multiplex PCR, and TCRdb holds only the in-frame ones, with some missing. Counted here are 55,000 or so clones, over 70% occurring once; the ten biggest clones make up nearly 3%. Source material: PBMCs. These receptors came from a man between 18 and 35 years old in good health and CMV-seronegative. Each CDR3 is given with its conserved first and last residue. The D gene is left open where the match is weak. Only some rows state a clone size, as once, few, many or a class for expanded clones.

cdr3_nt: TGTGCCAGTAGAGGGGTTATTAATCAGCCCCAGCATTTT
cdr3_aa: CASRGVINQPQHF
v_call: TRBV19
d_call: .
clone_size: .
cdr3_length: 13
j_call: TRBJ1-5

cdr3_nt: TGTGCCAGCAAGGGGCAGGGCCTAAGGGAGACCCAGTACTTC
cdr3_aa: CASKGQGLRETQYF
v_call: TRBV6-5
d_call: .
clone_size: .
cdr3_length: 14
j_call: TRBJ2-5

cdr3_nt: TGTGCCACCTCACGGGCGGGCTCTGGGGCCAACGTCCTGACTTTC
cdr3_aa: CATSRAGSGANVLTF
v_call: TRBV15
d_call: .
clone_size: .
cdr3_length: 15
j_call: TRBJ2-6

cdr3_nt: TGTGCCAGTACCAGGGACACCGATAATTCACCCCTCCACTTT
cdr3_aa: CASTRDTDNSPLHF
v_call: TRBV28
d_call: .
clone_size: .
cdr3_length: 14
j_call: TRBJ1-6

cdr3_nt: TGTGCTTCGGGACTTACGAACACCGGGGAGCTGTTTTTT
cdr3_aa: CASGLTNTGELFF
v_call: TRBV30
d_call: .
clone_size: .
cdr3_length: 13
j_call: TRBJ2-2

cdr3_nt: TGCAGCGTTCCGGGACAGGGAGCATACAATGAGCAGTTCTTC
cdr3_aa: CSVPGQGAYNEQFF
v_call: TRBV29-1
d_call: TRBD1
clone_size: .
cdr3_length: 14
j_call: TRBJ2-1

cdr3_nt: TGCGCCAGCAGCCCCACGCCTGCGTTGCAAAGCCCAGATACGCAGTATTTT
cdr3_aa: CASSPTPALQSPDTQYF
v_call: TRBV4-1
d_call: .
clone_size: .
cdr3_length: 17
j_call: TRBJ2-3

cdr3_nt: TGTGCCAGCAGGTGGACAGAAAAAACGACTGAAGCTTTCTTT
cdr3_aa: CASRWTEKTTEAFF
v_call: TRBV6-1
d_call: .
clone_size: .
cdr3_length: 14
j_call: TRBJ1-1

cdr3_nt: TGTGCCAGCAGTCCCGTCGGACAGGGCCGATATGGCTACACCTTC
cdr3_aa: CASSPVGQGRYGYTF
v_call: TRBV28
d_call: TRBD1
clone_size: .
cdr3_length: 15
j_call: TRBJ1-2

cdr3_nt: TGCGCCAGCAGCCAAAGTCGGACAGGGGGTTACGAGCAGTACTTC
cdr3_aa: CASSQSRTGGYEQYF
v_call: TRBV4-3
d_call: TRBD1
clone_size: .
cdr3_length: 15
j_call: TRBJ2-7

cdr3_nt: TGCAGTGTTACAGTCCAAGAGACCCAGTACTTC
cdr3_aa: CSVTVQETQYF
v_call: TRBV20-1
d_call: .
clone_size: .
cdr3_length: 11
j_call: TRBJ2-5

cdr3_nt: TGTGCCTGGTCCCGGGACAACTACAATGAGCAGTTCTTC
cdr3_aa: CAWSRDNYNEQFF
v_call: TRBV30
d_call: .
clone_size: .
cdr3_length: 13
j_call: TRBJ2-1

cdr3_nt: TGTGCCAGCAGTGATGGAGGGGACAGGCCCCAGCATTTT
cdr3_aa: CASSDGGDRPQHF
v_call: TRBV6-4
d_call: TRBD1
clone_size: .
cdr3_length: 13
j_call: TRBJ1-5

cdr3_nt: TGTGCCAGCGGGGCGCCGGGCACTGAAGCTTTCTTT
cdr3_aa: CASGAPGTEAFF
v_call: TRBV6-1
d_call: .
clone_size: .
cdr3_length: 12
j_call: TRBJ1-1

cdr3_nt: TGTGCCAGCAGTTACTCAAGAGGGCTCGGAGGCTACACCTTC
cdr3_aa: CASSYSRGLGGYTF
v_call: TRBV6-5
d_call: .
clone_size: .
cdr3_length: 14
j_call: TRBJ1-2

cdr3_nt: TGTGCCAGCAGTTTAACAGGCGGCAATCAGCCCCAGCATTTT
cdr3_aa: CASSLTGGNQPQHF
v_call: TRBV27
d_call: .
clone_size: .
cdr3_length: 14
j_call: TRBJ1-5

cdr3_nt: TGTGCCAGCAGTTTCGGGTCCGAGCAGTTCTTC
cdr3_aa: CASSFGSEQFF
v_call: TRBV5-6
d_call: .
clone_size: .
cdr3_length: 11
j_call: TRBJ2-1

cdr3_nt: TGTGCCAGCAGTTTACTCTTTGGCACAGATACGCAGTATTTT
cdr3_aa: CASSLLFGTDTQYF
v_call: TRBV6-5
d_call: .
clone_size: .
cdr3_length: 14
j_call: TRBJ2-3

cdr3_nt: TGCGCCAGCAGCCAAGAAGGAGTCCTGTTTTTT
cdr3_aa: CASSQEGVLFF
v_call: TRBV4-1
d_call: .
clone_size: .
cdr3_length: 11
j_call: TRBJ1-4

cdr3_nt: TGCAGCATGCGGACAGGTCCCTACGAGCAGTACTTC
cdr3_aa: CSMRTGPYEQYF
v_call: TRBV29-1
d_call: TRBD1
clone_size: .
cdr3_length: 12
j_call: TRBJ2-7

cdr3_nt: TGCGCCAGCAGGGGCTACAGGGATGGCTACACCTTC
cdr3_aa: CASRGYRDGYTF
v_call: TRBV10-2
d_call: .
clone_size: .
cdr3_length: 12
j_call: TRBJ1-2

cdr3_nt: TGCAGCGGTAGAGCAGGGGATTCGCAGTATTTT
cdr3_aa: CSGRAGDSQYF
v_call: TRBV29-1
d_call: .
clone_size: few
cdr3_length: 11
j_call: TRBJ2-3

cdr3_nt: TGCGCCAGCAGCCAAGAGGCCTCTAGCGGGAGGGCAGATACGCAGTATTTT
cdr3_aa: CASSQEASSGRADTQYF
v_call: TRBV4-3
d_call: TRBD2
clone_size: .
cdr3_length: 17
j_call: TRBJ2-3

cdr3_nt: TGTGCCAGTAGTAAGCTCGGAGGGGCTGAAGCTTTCTTT
cdr3_aa: CASSKLGGAEAFF
v_call: TRBV19
d_call: .
clone_size: .
cdr3_length: 13
j_call: TRBJ1-1

cdr3_nt: TGCAGCGTCCAGATCCGAGGGACAGGGGGCGATTGGACCGGGGAGCTGTTTTTT
cdr3_aa: CSVQIRGTGGDWTGELFF
v_call: TRBV29-1
d_call: TRBD1
clone_size: .
cdr3_length: 18
j_call: TRBJ2-2

cdr3_nt: TGCAGCGTTGAAGTCGCCTACGAGCAGTACTTC
cdr3_aa: CSVEVAYEQYF
v_call: TRBV29-1
d_call: .
clone_size: .
cdr3_length: 11
j_call: TRBJ2-7

cdr3_nt: TGTGCCAGCAGTTACTCACCAGAAAACATTCAGTACTTC
cdr3_aa: CASSYSPENIQYF
v_call: TRBV6-5
d_call: .
clone_size: .
cdr3_length: 13
j_call: TRBJ2-4

cdr3_nt: TGTGCCAGCAGCCGGACGGAAGGGGCCGGGGAGCTGTTTTTT
cdr3_aa: CASSRTEGAGELFF
v_call: TRBV2
d_call: .
clone_size: .
cdr3_length: 14
j_call: TRBJ2-2

cdr3_nt: TGCGCCAGCAGCCAAGAGAGTCAGGGTCGTGTTATGAACTATGGCTACACCTTC
cdr3_aa: CASSQESQGRVMNYGYTF
v_call: TRBV4-1
d_call: .
clone_size: .
cdr3_length: 18
j_call: TRBJ1-2

cdr3_nt: TGTGCCACCAGACAAGGGGGGGGAGGAGGCTACACCTTC
cdr3_aa: CATRQGGGGGYTF
v_call: TRBV6-5
d_call: .
clone_size: .
cdr3_length: 13
j_call: TRBJ1-2

cdr3_nt: TGCGCCAGCAGTCTAGGAGCTAGCGGGAGCTATGAGCAGTTCTTC
cdr3_aa: CASSLGASGSYEQFF
v_call: TRBV4-1
d_call: TRBD2
clone_size: few
cdr3_length: 15
j_call: TRBJ2-1

cdr3_nt: TGCAGCGCAAATGAGCAGTTCTTC
cdr3_aa: CSANEQFF
v_call: TRBV29-1
d_call: .
clone_size: .
cdr3_length: 8
j_call: TRBJ2-1

cdr3_nt: TGTGCCAACACCCGGGACAGGGGTTACGAGCAGTACTTC
cdr3_aa: CANTRDRGYEQYF
v_call: TRBV2
d_call: TRBD1
clone_size: .
cdr3_length: 13
j_call: TRBJ2-7

cdr3_nt: TGCGCCAGCAGCCTGGGACTAGCGGGCGCTAGCTCCTACAATGAGCAGTTCTTC
cdr3_aa: CASSLGLAGASSYNEQFF
v_call: TRBV4-3
d_call: TRBD2
clone_size: .
cdr3_length: 18
j_call: TRBJ2-1

cdr3_nt: TGTGCCAGCAGTTACGGGCAGGGGGTCACTGAAGCTTTCTTT
cdr3_aa: CASSYGQGVTEAFF
v_call: TRBV6-5
d_call: TRBD1
clone_size: few
cdr3_length: 14
j_call: TRBJ1-1

cdr3_nt: TGTGCCAGCAGTGAATTGACGGAGGGCACTGAAGCTTTCTTT
cdr3_aa: CASSELTEGTEAFF
v_call: TRBV2
d_call: .
clone_size: .
cdr3_length: 14
j_call: TRBJ1-1

cdr3_nt: TGCGCCAGCTCCAGCGGGTCCAAAAACATTCAGTACTTC
cdr3_aa: CASSSGSKNIQYF
v_call: TRBV4-1
d_call: .
clone_size: once
cdr3_length: 13
j_call: TRBJ2-4

cdr3_nt: TGCGCCAGCAGCGATGGGACTAGCGTTTACGAGCAGTACTTC
cdr3_aa: CASSDGTSVYEQYF
v_call: TRBV5-1
d_call: TRBD2
clone_size: .
cdr3_length: 14
j_call: TRBJ2-7

cdr3_nt: TGCGCCAGCAGCGCTGACAGTAGCCATGAAAAACTGTTTTTT
cdr3_aa: CASSADSSHEKLFF
v_call: TRBV5-1
d_call: .
clone_size: few
cdr3_length: 14
j_call: TRBJ1-4

cdr3_nt: TGTGCCAGCAGCGCGCAGGGGATTTGGGGCTACACCTTC
cdr3_aa: CASSAQGIWGYTF
v_call: TRBV9
d_call: .
clone_size: .
cdr3_length: 13
j_call: TRBJ1-2

cdr3_nt: TGTGCCAGCAGCCCTCCCCGGGGGAACATTCAGTACTTC
cdr3_aa: CASSPPRGNIQYF
v_call: TRBV7-9
d_call: .
clone_size: .
cdr3_length: 13
j_call: TRBJ2-4

cdr3_nt: TGTGCCAGCACCCGAGGGGGACAGAACACCGGGGAGCTGTTTTTT
cdr3_aa: CASTRGGQNTGELFF
v_call: TRBV7-2
d_call: .
clone_size: .
cdr3_length: 15
j_call: TRBJ2-2

cdr3_nt: TGTGCCAGTAGTCCTCGGACTACAGATACGCAGTATTTT
cdr3_aa: CASSPRTTDTQYF
v_call: TRBV19
d_call: .
clone_size: few
cdr3_length: 13
j_call: TRBJ2-3

cdr3_nt: TGCGCCAGCAGTGGAGGGTACGAGCAGTACTTC
cdr3_aa: CASSGGYEQYF
v_call: TRBV10-1
d_call: .
clone_size: .
cdr3_length: 11
j_call: TRBJ2-7

cdr3_nt: TGTGCCAGCAGCTCCAGGGTGTCCTACGAGCAGTACTTC
cdr3_aa: CASSSRVSYEQYF
v_call: TRBV7-9
d_call: .
clone_size: .
cdr3_length: 13
j_call: TRBJ2-7

cdr3_nt: TGTGCCAGTAATGGCCAGGGGCGCGATCAGCCCCAGCATTTT
cdr3_aa: CASNGQGRDQPQHF
v_call: TRBV19
d_call: .
clone_size: once
cdr3_length: 14
j_call: TRBJ1-5

cdr3_nt: TGTGCCAGCAGCTTAGACCGGATCAGCGGGGCCCTCTCCTACAATGAGCAGTTCTTC
cdr3_aa: CASSLDRISGALSYNEQFF
v_call: TRBV7-8
d_call: TRBD2
clone_size: .
cdr3_length: 19
j_call: TRBJ2-1

cdr3_nt: TGTGCCAGCAGCTCGACAGGGTTCGAGCAGTACTTC
cdr3_aa: CASSSTGFEQYF
v_call: TRBV13
d_call: TRBD1
clone_size: .
cdr3_length: 12
j_call: TRBJ2-7

cdr3_nt: TGTGCCAGCAGCCTGAGGGACAGGGATACCTACGAGCAGTACTTC
cdr3_aa: CASSLRDRDTYEQYF
v_call: TRBV4-2
d_call: TRBD1
clone_size: .
cdr3_length: 15
j_call: TRBJ2-7

cdr3_nt: TGTGCCAGCAGCCCTCTTGGACAGGAGGAAGCTTTCTTT
cdr3_aa: CASSPLGQEEAFF
v_call: TRBV7-9
d_call: TRBD1
clone_size: .
cdr3_length: 13
j_call: TRBJ1-1

cdr3_nt: TGTGCCAGCAGGCCCGGGCAGGGGGCCTCCTACGAGCAGTACTTC
cdr3_aa: CASRPGQGASYEQYF
v_call: TRBV6-6
d_call: TRBD1
clone_size: few
cdr3_length: 15
j_call: TRBJ2-7

cdr3_nt: TGCGCCAGCAGCTTTGCGACAGGGCACAATGAGCAGTTCTTC
cdr3_aa: CASSFATGHNEQFF
v_call: TRBV5-1
d_call: TRBD1
clone_size: .
cdr3_length: 14
j_call: TRBJ2-1

cdr3_nt: TGTGCCAGCAGTGAACTTAAACGGCGCGGGGAGCAGTACTTC
cdr3_aa: CASSELKRRGEQYF
v_call: TRBV6-1
d_call: .
clone_size: .
cdr3_length: 14
j_call: TRBJ2-7

cdr3_nt: TGTGCCAGCAGCCCCCCAAGCACAGATACGCAGTATTTT
cdr3_aa: CASSPPSTDTQYF
v_call: TRBV9
d_call: .
clone_size: .
cdr3_length: 13
j_call: TRBJ2-3

cdr3_nt: TGTGCCAGCAGCTACGGACAGGAGGCTACTGAAGCTTTCTTT
cdr3_aa: CASSYGQEATEAFF
v_call: TRBV11-2
d_call: TRBD1
clone_size: .
cdr3_length: 14
j_call: TRBJ1-1

cdr3_nt: TGTGCCAGCAGTTTCGGGACAGGGTACACAGATACGCAGTATTTT
cdr3_aa: CASSFGTGYTDTQYF
v_call: TRBV28
d_call: TRBD1
clone_size: .
cdr3_length: 15
j_call: TRBJ2-3

cdr3_nt: TGTGCCACCAGCAGAGGGAAGGGGTACTACTCTGGCTACACCTTC
cdr3_aa: CATSRGKGYYSGYTF
v_call: TRBV15
d_call: .
clone_size: once
cdr3_length: 15
j_call: TRBJ1-2

cdr3_nt: TGTGCCAGCAGCTTGGGGGCGGCGTTCGAGCAGTACTTC
cdr3_aa: CASSLGAAFEQYF
v_call: TRBV7-9
d_call: .
clone_size: .
cdr3_length: 13
j_call: TRBJ2-7

cdr3_nt: TGTGCCAGCAGCCTGAGGATAGGAGGCTACACCTTC
cdr3_aa: CASSLRIGGYTF
v_call: TRBV13
d_call: .
clone_size: few
cdr3_length: 12
j_call: TRBJ1-2